One T cell receptor (beta chain) is described in this entry. Documented treatment: oral pan-JAK inhibitor, 5-10 mg twice daily. These data come from a study of CD8+ T cells in alopecia areata. It was cDNA, reverse transcribed from extracted RNA, that served as the sequencing template. Here immunoSEQ multiplex PCR was the method, and the copy in TCRdb shows in-frame clones only, minus some. The sample includes 110,000 to 150,000 clones, less than 70% of them seen just once. V was cut by 4 bases and J by 0 bases, with 8 bases left in between. CDR1 and CDR2 (germline): SGDLS, YYNGEE. CDR3 size: 15 residues.

The chain joins TRBV9 to TRBJ2-6; D gene ambiguous. The TCR originated in a human donor with alopecia areata. The input for sequencing was CD8+ T cells sorted from blood, taken at week 4, from a patient treated with tofacitinib. CDR3 bases: TGTGCCAGCAGCCTCAGAGCCTCTGGGGCCAACGTCCTGACTTTC. Translating gives CASSLRASGANVLTF.